The next 7 T cell receptor beta chains were all read from a single sample in a study of radiotherapy plus CTLA-4 blockade in lung cancer (dated by TCRdb to 2017 to 2018). Receptor amplification or capture employed the immunoSEQ multiplex PCR assay. TCRdb provides this immuneACCESS table in a form limited to in-frame rearrangements. Some clones are lacking; in checked studies, under half of them reflect an unresolved V gene, and why the rest are absent is not known. Within this sample are 80,000 or so clones, with under 80% of them counted one time only. The ten largest clones capture around 4% of the sample. The source material was peripheral blood, sampled from a patient treated with radiotherapy plus ipilimumab. The receptors shown here come from a human donor with non-small cell lung cancer who had a partial response to radiotherapy plus ipilimumab. Some clones in this sample may be carry-over from other donors' samples.

CDR3 in amino acids: CASSPDTVRTGNTEAFF. In nucleotides, the CDR3 is TGTGCCAGCTCACCAGATACCGTGAGGACAGGCAACACTGAAGCTTTCTTT. This chain uses TRBV18 with TRBJ1-1, with 7 bases identical to TRBD1. Unmatched junction bases numbered 11, after V lost 2 bases and J lost 2 bases. The CDR3 is 17 residues long. Germline CDR1 KGHSH, CDR2 LQKENI.

The V gene is TRBV6-6, the J gene TRBJ1-2, with D possibly matching TRBD1 (5 bases). Trimming left V 8 bases short and J 3 bases short, with 16 bases between. The CDR3 is 14 amino acids. Germline lookup yields CDR1 MNHNY and CDR2 SVGAGI (reference sequence). Written as DNA, the CDR3 is TGTGCCAGCTCTCAGGCAGGGCCCGACTATGGCTACACCTTC. Encoded protein: CASSQAGPDYGYTF.

The chain has TRBV7-2 and TRBJ1-2; TRBD1 matches at 8 bases. The germline CDR1 and CDR2 sequences are SGHTA and FQGNSA. The CDR3 has 14 residues. Trimming cost V 2 bases and J 8 bases; bases outside gene matches: 7. In nucleotides, the CDR3 is TGTGCCAGCAGCTTATCCGACAGGGGTGTGGGCTACACCTTC. Its translation: CASSLSDRGVGYTF.

This chain joins TRBV15 and TRBJ2-7; 10 bases fit TRBD2. The CDR3 sequence is 15 residues long. Germline V gene sequence: CDR1 LNHNV, CDR2 YYDKDF (reference sequence). J was trimmed by 2 bases and V by 2 bases; bases with no gene match: 3. CDR3 amino acids: CATSRLSGGTYEQYF. In DNA form, the CDR3 reads TGTGCCACCAGCAGACTTAGCGGGGGGACCTACGAGCAGTACTTC.

The chain recombines TRBV9 with TRBJ2-3; 8 bases map to TRBD2. The junction had 8 bases not matched to a gene; V was cut back by 4 bases and J by 4 bases. CDR3 length equals 15 residues. From germline, CDR1 is SGDLS and CDR2 YYNGEE. CDR3 region: CASSPSGGAADTQYF. CDR3 nucleotide sequence: TGTGCCAGCAGCCCGTCGGGGGGGGCCGCAGATACGCAGTATTTT. The whole variable domain, filled in from reference TRBV9 and TRBJ2-3, reads DSGVTQTPKHLITATGQRVTLRCSPRSGDLSVYWYQQSLDQGLQFLIQYYNGEERAKGNILERFSAQQFPDLHSELNLSSLELGDSALYFCASSPSGGAADTQYFGPGTRLTVL.

This clone occurred once. The CDR3 sequence: CASRDPGALHYNEQFF. CDR3 coding DNA: TGTGCCAGCAGGGACCCGGGAGCCCTCCACTACAATGAGCAGTTCTTC. J is TRBJ2-1 and V is TRBV2; possibly TRBD2 for D (6 bases). Germline CDR1 SNHLY, CDR2 FYNNEI. Trimming removed 6 bases at V and 3 bases at J, with 18 bases between. The CDR3 runs 16 residues. Full variable domain (outside the CDR3, taken from reference TRBV2 and TRBJ2-1): EPEVTQTPSHQVTQMGQEVILRCVPISNHLYFYWYRQILGQKVEFLVSFYNNEISEKSEIFDDQFSVERPDGSNFTLKIRSTKLEDSAMYFCASRDPGALHYNEQFFGPGTRLTVL.

The genes are TRBV5-1 and TRBJ2-7; TRBD2 agrees at 8 bases. The CDR3 contains 15 residues. The J segment lost 3 bases and the V segment lost 6 bases, leaving 11 bases of the junction unmatched. The germline V gene encodes CDR1 SGHRS and CDR2 YFSETQ. The CDR3 DNA reads as TGCGCCAGCAAAGACCCCCTCGGGAGGGGCTACGAGCAGTACTTC. Residues: CASKDPLGRGYEQYF.